Described below is a single T cell receptor (beta chain) sequence and its context. Its specific antigen is unknown. The sample holds no much larger clone one base away, and base qualities are not on file. The source of the sample is a study of T-cell reconstitution after alpha-beta-depleted transplantation in children (dated by TCRdb to the mid-2010s). In terms of the full investigation: Using TCR repertoire profiling, the study quantitatively followed how T-cell immune reconstitution unfolded in children after TCRalphabeta/CD19-depleted allogeneic hematopoietic cell transplantation.

Library preparation employed PCR. The reads were generated on an Illumina HiSeq 2500. To normalize quantification of the TCRbeta repertoire, the TCR libraries were built with molecular barcoding that relied on unique molecular identifiers. The public reads were quality trimmed at Q25 with fastp and then assembled into clones with MiXCR by TCRdb, keeping productive beta chains. Under each unique CDR3 protein, matching rows form one entry showing the most common genes and DNA. Here the sample has 600,000 to 700,000 distinct CDR3 sequences; around a sixth occur a single time. The ten largest clones take up about 1.1% of the sample. CDR1 SQVTM and CDR2 ANQGSEA are derived from the germline V gene. V is pruned by 3 bases and J by 6 bases, leaving 3 bases of the junction without a gene match. From the cysteine up to the phenylalanine, the CDR3 has a length of 13 residues. Just the 39-base CDR3 DNA is kept, in frame starting at base 1.

The TCR sequence derives from a human donor who donated a stem cell graft to a child with acute myeloid leukemia. The sample in question was PBMCs from the stem cell graft donor, obtained from the stem cell graft. The chain is encoded by TRBV29-1 joined to TRBJ1-2; the junction holds 11 bases that match TRBD1. The DNA sequence reads TGCAGCGTTGAGAGGACAGGGGGCAATGGCTACACCTTC. Its product reads: CSVERTGGNGYTF.